These 22 T cell receptor beta chains came from one sample sequenced in a study of human T cells and chemical hapten exposure. The starting material, unfractionated whole blood, was used for total RNA extraction. TCRdb called the 5' RACE reads again in MiXCR, with one record for every CDR3 protein. The sample includes tens of thousands of distinct CDR3 sequences, under 10% of them seen just once. The source of these receptors is a male donor in good health.

The V call is TRBV4-1, the J call TRBJ2-7; possible D gene TRBD2, 5 bases. V lost 1 base and J 5 bases, leaving 15 bases between the germline ends. Per the germline V gene, CDR1 is MGHRA and CDR2 is YSYEKL. The CDR3 totals 15 residues. CDR3 sequence: CASSQALDTGDEQYF. The DNA of the CDR3 is TGCGCCAGCAGCCAAGCCCTAGATACCGGGGACGAGCAGTACTTC.

This clonotype was seen many times. The chain couples TRBV4-3 to TRBJ2-1, with TRBD2 identical over 11 bases. Losses at the gene ends were 0 bases for V and 0 bases for J; bases not matched to a gene: 7. Germline V gene data show CDR1 as LGHNA and CDR2 as YSLEER. This CDR3 spans 19 amino acids. CDR3 nucleotides: TGCGCCAGCAGCCAAGATTGGGCTAGCGGGGGGACCTCCTACAATGAGCAGTTCTTC. Translated, it gives CASSQDWASGGTSYNEQFF.

There are a few counts of this clonotype. The V and J genes are TRBV11-2 and TRBJ1-2, with a tentative D call TRBD1 (5 bases). The germline gives CDR1 SGHAT, CDR2 FQNNGV. This CDR3 is 15 amino acids long. The germline V and J ends were trimmed by 6 bases and 8 bases, with 22 bases remaining between them. This CDR3 is CASRHSGRRSFGYTF. CDR3 coding DNA: TGTGCCAGCAGACACTCAGGGAGGCGGTCCTTCGGCTACACCTTC.

This clonotype was observed a few times. This chain uses TRBV29-1 with TRBJ1-1; tentatively, D is TRBD1 (5 bases). This CDR3 spans 15 amino acids. Between the trimmed V and J ends, which lost 0 bases and 5 bases, there was a span of 16 bases. Germline-derived CDR1 and CDR2 are SQVTM and ANQGSEA. CDR3 region: CSVEERAGRVTEAFF. DNA for the CDR3: TGCAGCGTTGAAGAGCGCGCAGGGAGGGTGACTGAAGCTTTCTTT.

This clonotype was found many times. The V gene is TRBV14, the J gene TRBJ2-7; 10 bases map to TRBD2. The CDR3 contains 16 residues. V gave up 4 bases and J gave up 2 bases; unmatched junction bases: 8. Germline V lookup: CDR1 SGHDN, CDR2 FVKESK. For the CDR3, the DNA is TGTGCCAGCAGCCGAGGAATACTAGCGGGGCCCTACGAGCAGTACTTC. It yields the protein CASSRGILAGPYEQYF.

This clonotype was counted ten times or more. CDR3 loop: CASSLRRGGPDEQFF. CDR3 nucleotides: TGTGCCAGCAGCTTAAGGCGGGGGGGCCCCGATGAGCAGTTCTTC. V usage is TRBV11-1 and J usage is TRBJ2-1, with TRBD2 identical over 9 bases. CDR1 and CDR2 (germline): SGHAT, FQDESV (reference sequence). With V trimmed by 2 bases and J by 8 bases, 7 bases remained unmatched. CDR3 length equals 15 residues.

Ten or more counts support this clonotype. The chain has TRBV20-1 and TRBJ2-2; TRBD1 matches 9 bases. The CDR3 loop spans 17 amino acids. The V segment lost 1 base and the J segment 4 bases; nucleotides outside the gene matches: 10. Germline V gives CDR1 DFQATT, CDR2 SNEGSKA (reference sequence). Here the CDR3 DNA reads TGCAGTGCTAGAGTATTTATTAGGGGACAGGGCACCGGGGAGCTGTTTTTT. Amino acids: CSARVFIRGQGTGELFF.

CDR3 DNA sequence: TGTGCCAGCAGTTCCCTGCAGGGGTCCTCACCCCTCCACTTT. Its translation is CASSSLQGSSPLHF. The chain couples TRBV6-2 or TRBV6-3 to TRBJ1-6, with D possibly TRBD1 on 6 matching bases. The ends were cut back, 4 bases at V and 10 bases at J, with 14 bases in the middle. The CDR3 has 14 residues. CDR1 is MNHEY and CDR2 is SVGEGT in the germline V gene.

This clonotype was detected many times. This chain connects TRBV4-1 to TRBJ2-7, with 8 bases lining up with TRBD1. The germline V gene has CDR1 MGHRA and CDR2 YSYEKL. The CDR3 is 15 amino acids. V lost 6 bases and J lost 5; bases outside the gene matches: 12. The CDR3 loop reads CASSPAWTGRNEQYF. In DNA, the CDR3 is TGCGCCAGCAGTCCAGCCTGGACAGGGAGGAACGAGCAGTACTTC.

This clonotype was found many times. The chain employs TRBV9 and TRBJ2-7; TRBD1 aligns across 9 bases. Germline lookup yields CDR1 SGDLS and CDR2 YYNGEE. The CDR3 has 14 residues. V shed 4 bases and J 5 bases; nucleotides not matched to a gene: 7. The CDR3 bases are TGTGCCAGCAGCCCGGGACAGGGTGCCCACGAGCAGTACTTC. Residues: CASSPGQGAHEQYF.

This clonotype was counted between two and nine times. This chain links TRBV6-5 with TRBJ2-1, with D possibly matching TRBD2 (5 bases). The CDR3 runs to 17 residues. Trimming cost V 5 bases and J 0 bases, with 17 bases left between them. Germline V gene sequence: CDR1 MNHEY, CDR2 SVGAGI. The CDR3, as DNA: TGTGCCAGCAGTCGCCTGGAAGCGGCGCCCTCCTACAATGAGCAGTTCTTC. Protein product: CASSRLEAAPSYNEQFF.

V usage is TRBV20-1 and J usage is TRBJ2-1, with 14 nucleotides matching TRBD2. V was clipped by 5 bases and J by 7 bases; unmatched bases: 10. This CDR3 contains 16 residues. Germline V lookup: CDR1 DFQATT, CDR2 SNEGSKA (reference sequence). The CDR3 DNA reads TGCAGTGCTCTGGGGACTAGCGGGAGACGGCGGAATGAGCAGTTCTTC. Its translation is CSALGTSGRRRNEQFF.

The chain couples TRBV6-1 to TRBJ1-5; TRBD1 aligns across 9 bases. Trimming cost V 2 bases and J 4 bases; bases outside gene matches: 6. The length of the CDR3 is 16 residues. Looked up from germline, CDR1 is MNHNS and CDR2 is SASEGT. The CDR3 protein is CASSEWGTGYNQPQHF. DNA for the CDR3: TGTGCCAGCAGTGAATGGGGGACAGGGTATAATCAGCCCCAGCATTTT.

This clonotype occurred many times. The DNA of the CDR3 is TGTGCCAGCAGCTCGGACGGCCGGTCCTACAATGAGCAGTTCTTC. Its protein product is CASSSDGRSYNEQFF. The rearrangement joins TRBV7-6 to TRBJ2-1; D not certain. This CDR3 contains 15 residues. CDR1 and CDR2 from the germline V gene are SGHVS and FNYEAQ. V lost 4 bases, J lost 1 base, and 11 bases lay in between.

This clonotype was observed many times. This sequence joins TRBV4-1 and TRBJ2-3; TRBD2 might be the D (6 bases). The CDR3 is made up of 17 amino acids. Deletions cut 1 base from V and 6 bases from J, with 20 bases between. The germline CDR1 and CDR2 sequences are MGHRA and YSYEKL. The CDR3 region has the DNA TGCGCCAGCAGCCAAGCAGGGCGCGCGACGGGAGAGGATACGCAGTATTTT. Its protein product is CASSQAGRATGEDTQYF.

This clonotype was recorded many times. The DNA is left out, because the CDR3 cannot be placed on it with certainty; the CDR3 is given as TCRdb lists it. The rearrangement links TRBV27 to TRBJ2-1; the table's D call TRBD1 went unverified against the DNA. 16 amino acids form the CDR3, both terminal residues included. Germline CDR1 and CDR2: MNHEY and SMNVEV (reference sequence). CDR3 protein: CASSSSRARPYNEQFF.

This clonotype was picked up one time. The chain employs TRBV2 and TRBJ1-5; D gene unclear. Trimming removed 4 bases from V and 0 bases from J, with 7 bases in between. CDR1 is SNHLY and CDR2 is FYNNEI in the germline V gene. The CDR3 covers 14 residues. In DNA form, the CDR3 reads TGTGCCAGCAGTGCAGTCAATAGCAATCAGCCCCAGCATTTT. It specifies CASSAVNSNQPQHF.

This rearrangement joins TRBV9 to TRBJ1-1, with a possible D match to TRBD1 (6 bases). Trimming shortened V by 0 bases and J by 4 bases, and 13 bases separated the two germline ends. The CDR3 is 15 amino acids. Germline assignment: CDR1 SGDLS and CDR2 YYNGEE. As DNA, the CDR3 is TGTGCCAGCAGCGTAGCCGTCAGGGGAAGCACTGAAGCTTTCTTT. Its translation: CASSVAVRGSTEAFF.

A few counts support this clonotype. This chain connects TRBV7-2 to TRBJ2-2; D ambiguous. Germline V gene sequence: CDR1 SGHTA, CDR2 FQGNSA. V shed 3 bases and J shed 2 bases, with 10 bases lying between them. CDR3 length: 15 residues. The CDR3 reads CASSLTEFNTGELFF. The DNA of the CDR3 is TGTGCCAGCAGCTTGACGGAGTTCAACACCGGGGAGCTGTTTTTT.

The chain employs TRBV29-1 and TRBJ1-2; tentative D call: TRBD1 (5 bases). CDR3 size: 13 residues. The V and J ends lost 1 base and 6 bases respectively, with 12 bases between them. Germline V gene sequence: CDR1 SQVTM, CDR2 ANQGSEA. The CDR3 loop is CSVEVGVNHGYTF. CDR3 nucleotides: TGCAGCGTTGAAGTAGGGGTGAACCATGGCTACACCTTC. Combining the CDR3 with reference TRBV29-1 and TRBJ1-2 gives the whole variable domain SAVISQKPSRDICQRGTSLTIQCQVDSQVTMMFWYRQQPGQSLTLIATANQGSEATYESGFVIDKFPISRPNLTFSTLTVSNMSPEDSSIYLCSVEVGVNHGYTFGSGTRLTVV.

This clonotype came up a few times. This chain joins TRBV7-2 and TRBJ2-1; D gene uncertain. Trimming took off 6 bases at V and 0 bases at J, with 9 bases between the two ends. This CDR3 has 14 amino acids. Germline lookup yields CDR1 SGHTA and CDR2 FQGNSA. The CDR3 DNA reads TGTGCCAGCAGGGCTCCCTCCTCCTACAATGAGCAGTTCTTC. It codes for CASRAPSSYNEQFF.

Ten or more counts support this clonotype. V usage is TRBV6-6 and J usage is TRBJ2-7, with 9 positions matching TRBD1. J was trimmed by 1 base and V by 5 bases; bases with no gene match: 9. Looked up from germline, CDR1 is MNHNY and CDR2 is SVGAGI (reference sequence). The CDR3 is 16 amino acids. The CDR3 bases are TGTGCCAGCAGTAAGTGGACAGGGGACCCTTCCTACGAGCAGTACTTC. It codes for CASSKWTGDPSYEQYF.